The 9 T cell receptor beta chains reported below all come from one sample, sequenced in a study of beta chain features in type 1 diabetes. Broader study findings: TCRB CDR3s from Type 1 diabetes patients were moderately but significantly shorter in all four CD4+ subsets.

The study reverse transcribed the entire isolated RNA, so it sequenced expressed TCRB transcripts. Using immunoSEQ multiplex PCR, the repertoire was profiled, and TCRdb retains in-frame clones only, with some absent. The sample holds some 280,000 clones; roughly an eighth are singletons and the top ten take about 0.015%. Antigens for these TCRs are unknown. The sample comprised naive CD4+ T cells from blood. These receptors were obtained from a man aged 25 to 40 with type 1 diabetes.

The gene calls are TRBV9 and TRBJ2-1; D is possibly TRBD1 (5 bases). Trimming pared 3 bases from V and 1 base from J, leaving 17 bases between. Germline CDR1 SGDLS, CDR2 YYNGEE. The CDR3 spans 17 residues. CDR3 in amino acids: CASSGDPSKGSYNEQFF. Here the CDR3 DNA reads TGTGCCAGCAGCGGAGATCCCTCAAAGGGGTCCTACAATGAGCAGTTCTTC.

V usage is TRBV9 and J usage is TRBJ2-7, with 8 bases that match TRBD1. The CDR3 covers 14 residues. V was clipped by 0 bases and J by 4 bases; unmatched bases: 3. Germline CDR1 reads SGDLS; CDR2 reads YYNGEE. CDR3 region: CASSVGQGRYEQYF. CDR3 DNA: TGTGCCAGCAGCGTAGGACAGGGGAGATACGAGCAGTACTTC.

This clone came up a few times. The chain couples TRBV7-2 to TRBJ1-2; D not certain. The CDR3 consists of 14 residues. Trimming took off 5 bases at V and 3 bases at J, with 13 bases between the two ends. The germline V gene has CDR1 SGHTA and CDR2 FQGNSA. The CDR3 here is CASSPNGRDYGYTF. As DNA, the CDR3 is TGTGCCAGCAGCCCGAATGGGAGGGACTATGGCTACACCTTC.

V and J are TRBV29-1 and TRBJ2-3, with a tentative D call TRBD1 (6 bases). CDR1 and CDR2 from the germline V gene are SQVTM and ANQGSEA. The length of the CDR3 is 14 residues. Trimming stripped 6 bases from V and 4 bases from J, with 17 bases between. CDR3 in amino acids: CSVRTDILADTQYF. Here the CDR3 DNA reads TGCAGCGTGCGGACAGACATTTTGGCAGATACGCAGTATTTT.

The CDR3 sequence: CASSIRQGHYGYTF. The CDR3 bases are TGTGCCAGCAGTATCCGACAGGGACACTATGGCTACACCTTC. The chain carries TRBV27 and TRBJ1-2; TRBD1 matches at 7 bases. This CDR3 spans 14 amino acids. Trimming at V came to 5 bases and at J to 3 bases, leaving 6 bases not matched to a gene. The V gene's germline CDR1 is MNHEY and CDR2 SMNVEV (reference sequence).

This chain links TRBV5-4 with TRBJ2-7, with 10 bases aligning to TRBD1. CDR3 size: 14 residues. Looked up from germline, CDR1 is SGHNT and CDR2 is YYREEE (reference sequence). The V and J ends lost 4 bases and 2 bases, in that order; junction bases with no gene match: 3. CDR3 bases: TGTGCCAGCAGCGGGGGGACAGGGGCCTACGAGCAGTACTTC. Protein: CASSGGTGAYEQYF.

The sample holds a few counts of this clone. The V and J genes are TRBV20-1 and TRBJ2-1; maybe TRBD1 (7 bases). This CDR3 contains 11 residues. V gave up 4 bases and J gave up 10 bases, with 11 bases separating them. The germline CDR1 and CDR2 sequences are DFQATT and SNEGSKA (reference sequence). The DNA for the CDR3 is TGCAGTGCTACAGCAGGGGGGGAGCAGTTCTTC. Its protein is CSATAGGEQFF.

The gene calls are TRBV6-5 and TRBJ2-3; weak D call: TRBD1 (6 bases). The V end lost 11 bases, the J end lost 7 bases, and 16 bases lay between the germline ends. The CDR3 sequence is 12 residues long. Germline CDR1 reads MNHEY; CDR2 reads SVGAGI. The CDR3 DNA reads as TGTGCCTCTCGACAGGACCGATATACGCAGTATTTT. It is translated as CASRQDRYTQYF.

V gene TRBV19 combines with J gene TRBJ2-2; D not certain. Deletions cut 4 bases from V and 6 bases from J, with 6 bases between. CDR3 length: 12 residues. Looked up from germline, CDR1 is LNHDA and CDR2 is SQIVND (reference sequence). The CDR3 bases are TGTGCCAGTAGTACCTATTCCGGGGAGCTGTTTTTT. Translated: CASSTYSGELFF.